This T cell receptor (beta chain) was retrieved from a study of blood T cell repertoires in COVID-19. Study-level information: Samples taken during acute and convalescent COVID-19 were collected in the United States, Italy and Spain.

The table came from immunoSEQ multiplex PCR; TCRdb's copy has only in-frame clones and leaves some out. The table lists fewer than 200,000 clones, 70% to 90% of them singletons. From germline, CDR1 is WSHSY and CDR2 SAAADI. The CDR3 extends over 15 amino acids. The ends lost 6 bases at V and 4 bases at J; junction bases unmatched: 8. The receptor was isolated from a woman aged 50 to 60 who had recovered from COVID-19. The material sequenced was PBMCs or T cells enriched from blood (not recorded which). The V and J genes are TRBV10-2 and TRBJ2-1, with 8 bases aligning to TRBD1. CDR3 in DNA: TGCGCCAGCAGCCAGGGACAGGCAACATACAATGAGCAGTTCTTC. Protein sequence: CASSQGQATYNEQFF.